The T cell receptor (beta chain) described here comes from a study of metastatic and nonmetastatic thyroid tumors. At the level of the study: Repertoire comparison spanned blood and tumor or nodule tissue of malignant and benign thyroid patients. Findings and limits, study-wide: Malignant thyroid tumors reportedly exceeded benign nodules significantly in TCR beta diversity, with the difference appearing in blood and tumor.

There were no patients who had received any treatment before thyroid surgery. This clone was seen more than once but under ten times. Its antigen is as yet unknown. Source study methods: Differences in CDR3 between clinicopathological groups were drawn on to build a classifier intended to discriminate distant-metastatic papillary thyroid cancer patients. MiXCR reprocessed the PCR reads for TCRdb. These V and J calls derive from TCRdb rather than the authors' analysis. The table shows 4,500 or so clones, with approximately 29% occurring only once. Per germline, CDR1 MDHEN and CDR2 SYDVKM. The V segment lost 5 bases and the J segment 8 bases; nucleotides outside the gene matches: 12. This CDR3 is built from 15 residues.

V is TRBV28 and J is TRBJ2-3, with TRBD2 matching over 8 bases. The sequencing input was adjacent normal tissue. This receptor was obtained from a male donor with papillary thyroid cancer or a benign thyroid nodule (not recorded which). Some clones in this sample may be carry-over from other donors' samples. The CDR3: CASSPAGEGGSTQYF. The CDR3 DNA is TGTGCCAGCAGTCCAGCGGGAGAGGGTGGTAGTACGCAGTATTTT.